One sample yielded the 19 T cell receptor beta chains listed below, sequenced in a study of blood T cells in healthy people across ages. Primed by a sample-barcoded 5' primer and a J-beta primer mix, a second PCR proceeded for roughly 7 to 11 cycles. Each CDR3 protein gets one entry after TCRdb re-called the 5' RACE reads with MiXCR. This sample has about 400,000 distinct CDR3 sequences, with roughly half found just once. Sequencing was performed on blood. The receptors stem from a man aged 55 to 70 in good health.

The J gene is TRBJ1-2, the V gene TRBV2; no firm D call. V lost 8 bases and J lost 9, with 16 bases in between. This CDR3 spans 12 amino acids. CDR1 is SNHLY and CDR2 is FYNNEI in the germline V gene. For the CDR3, the DNA is TGTGCCAGCCTCTATGGGCCGGCGAGCTACACCTTC. Its protein is CASLYGPASYTF.

The chain links TRBV20-1 to TRBJ2-5; 10 bases match TRBD1. There are 16 residues in the CDR3. Germline CDR1 and CDR2: DFQATT and SNEGSKA (reference sequence). The trim removed 0 bases at V and 2 bases at J, leaving 6 bases unmatched. Here the CDR3 DNA reads TGCAGTGCTAGAGACCCCGACAGGGGGCTGCAAGAGACCCAGTACTTC. It translates to CSARDPDRGLQETQYF.

The table lists this clonotype with a few counts. This chain connects TRBV5-1 to TRBJ2-5; TRBD2 matches at 8 bases. Trimming at V came to 2 bases and at J to 11 bases, leaving 14 bases not matched to a gene. CDR3 size: 15 residues. CDR1 is SGHRS, CDR2 YFSETQ, per germline. The CDR3 nucleotides are TGCGCCAGCAGCTTAGGGAGCGGGAGTGGGGATGAGCAGTACTTC. Amino acids: CASSLGSGSGDEQYF.

The genes are TRBV6-5 and TRBJ2-1, with D possibly matching TRBD1 (6 bases). The closer fit of TRBJ2-7 to the DNA end suggests the J call may be wrong. This CDR3 region has 12 residues. The germline V gene encodes CDR1 MNHEY and CDR2 SVGAGI. Written as DNA, the CDR3 is TGTGCCAGCAAGGGGGAGAACTACGAGCAGTACTTC. Residues: CASKGENYEQYF.

DNA of the CDR3: TGTGCCAGCAGCCAAGATAGGCGGAACTATGGCTACACCTTC. Translating it yields CASSQDRRNYGYTF. The chain links TRBV14 to TRBJ1-2; D is ambiguous. The CDR3 is 14 residues long. V lost 0 bases, J lost 2 bases, and 7 bases lay in between. Germline V gene data show CDR1 as SGHDN and CDR2 as FVKESK.

A note on this clonotype: This may be a read error, as it is one base from a much larger clone. The V and J genes are TRBV28 and TRBJ1-2, with D possibly being TRBD1 (5 bases). V was pared by 8 bases and J by 6 bases, with 22 bases between. The CDR3 runs 15 residues. CDR1 and CDR2 (germline): MDHEN, SYDVKM. CDR3 sequence: CASGMIAGFTDGYTF. The CDR3 DNA reads TGTGCCAGCGGCATGATAGCAGGGTTTACGGATGGCTACACCTTC.

The V gene is TRBV6-5, the J gene TRBJ2-5; no definite D call. The V end lost 4 bases, the J end lost 13 bases, and 16 bases lay between the germline ends. Per germline, CDR1 MNHEY and CDR2 SVGAGI. The CDR3 loop spans 12 amino acids. The DNA of the CDR3 is TGTGCCAGCAGTTCCCTCGGTTCAAACCCGTACTTC. Translation gives CASSSLGSNPYF.

This clonotype appeared a few times. J is TRBJ2-1 and V is TRBV11-2; TRBD1 aligns across 11 bases. CDR3 length: 13 amino acids. V lost 5 bases to trimming and J lost 10 bases; unmatched junction nucleotides: 4. Germline CDR1 is SGHAT and CDR2 is FQNNGV. CDR3 loop: CASSPDRGREQFF. In DNA form, the CDR3 reads TGTGCCAGCAGCCCGGACAGGGGGCGAGAGCAGTTCTTC.

There are a few counts of this clonotype. The rearrangement joins TRBV7-2 to TRBJ2-6; D unclear. CDR1 is SGHTA, CDR2 FQGNSA, per germline. This CDR3 has 16 residues. V lost 3 bases and J lost 0, with 9 bases in between. CDR3 residues: CASSFGRSSGANVLTF. For the CDR3, the DNA is TGTGCCAGCAGCTTCGGCCGCTCCTCTGGGGCCAACGTCCTGACTTTC.

This clonotype showed up just a few times. The chain couples TRBV5-6 to TRBJ2-3; D remains unclear. The V end was cut by 1 base, the J end by 2 bases, with 8 bases between. Germline loops: CDR1 SGHDT, CDR2 YYEEEE. This CDR3 region has 14 residues. The CDR3 region is CASSLLGFTDTQYF. CDR3 DNA: TGTGCCAGCAGCTTGCTAGGCTTCACAGATACGCAGTATTTT.

The genes are TRBV7-2 and TRBJ2-1; 10 nucleotides match TRBD2. The CDR3 spans 16 residues. Germline V gene lookup returns CDR1 SGHTA and CDR2 FQGNSA. Trimming removed 6 bases from V and 4 bases from J; junction bases left unmatched: 9. The CDR3 DNA reads TGTGCCAGCAGTCAGATCGGGACTAGCGCTTACAATGAGCAGTTCTTC. It specifies CASSQIGTSAYNEQFF.

The chain combines TRBV18 with TRBJ2-5; no firm D call. V shed 6 bases and J shed 3 bases, with 5 bases lying between them. Germline assignment: CDR1 KGHSH and CDR2 LQKENI. The CDR3 is made up of 11 amino acids. CDR3 nucleotides: TGTGCCAGCTCGGAGAAAGAGACCCAGTACTTC. Translating it yields CASSEKETQYF. Variable domain in full (rest from reference TRBV18 and TRBJ2-5): NAGVMQNPRHLVRRRGQEARLRCSPMKGHSHVYWYRQLPEEGLKFMVYLQKENIIDESGMPKERFSAEFPKEGPSILRIQQVVRGDSAAYFCASSEKETQYFGPGTRLLVL.

In this sample, this clonotype turned up a few times. This chain joins TRBV7-9 and TRBJ2-3; TRBD2 might be the D (5 bases). V lost 4 bases, J lost 4 bases, and 12 bases lay in between. The V gene's germline CDR1 is SEHNR and CDR2 FQNEAQ (reference sequence). The CDR3 contains 14 residues. In DNA, the CDR3 is TGTGCCAGCAGCTCCCCGGGGTGGGCAGATACGCAGTATTTT. It specifies CASSSPGWADTQYF.

The chain has TRBV7-2 and TRBJ2-3, with TRBD2 matching 9 bases. The germline gives CDR1 SGHTA, CDR2 FQGNSA. This CDR3 has 15 amino acids. Trimming cost V 1 base and J 12 bases; bases outside gene matches: 11. CDR3 in DNA: TGTGCCAGCAGCTTAGAGAATTCTCGCGGGAGGGCCCAGTATTTT. Protein sequence: CASSLENSRGRAQYF. Filled out from reference TRBV7-2 and TRBJ2-3, the complete variable domain reads GAGVSQSPSNKVTEKGKDVELRCDPISGHTALYWYRQSLGQGLEFLIYFQGNSAPDKSGLPSDRFSAERTGGSVSTLTIQRTQQEDSAVYLCASSLENSRGRAQYFGPGTRLTVL.

V is TRBV18 and J is TRBJ2-3; 8 bases line up with TRBD1. The V segment lost 2 bases and the J segment 2 bases; nucleotides outside the gene matches: 3. CDR1 is KGHSH, CDR2 LQKENI, per germline. The CDR3 has 15 amino acids. DNA for the CDR3: TGTGCCAGCTCACCAGGGACAGGCCTCACAGATACGCAGTATTTT. It specifies CASSPGTGLTDTQYF.

The sample holds a few counts of this clonotype. This rearrangement joins TRBV20-1 to TRBJ2-3, with TRBD2 matching 7 bases. The germline gives CDR1 DFQATT, CDR2 SNEGSKA (reference sequence). CDR3 size: 13 residues. V was pared by 6 bases and J by 2 bases, with 5 bases of the junction left unmatched. CDR3 coding DNA: TGCAGTGCCGAGGGAGGGTTCACAGATACGCAGTATTTT. It encodes CSAEGGFTDTQYF.

A remark on this clonotype: Given a much more abundant clone one base away, this may be a read error. J is TRBJ2-5 and V is TRBV29-1; a possible D gene is TRBD2 (5 bases). This CDR3 spans 16 amino acids. The V end lost 4 bases, the J end lost 2 bases, and 20 bases lay between the germline ends. Germline V gives CDR1 SQVTM, CDR2 ANQGSEA. CDR3 protein: CSVAGGGGESQETQYF. The CDR3 region has the DNA TGCAGCGTTGCAGGAGGTGGTGGGGAATCTCAAGAGACCCAGTACTTC.

The J gene is TRBJ2-5, the V gene TRBV6-5; 13 nucleotides align to TRBD2. The J call may be in error: the DNA end matches TRBJ2-7 better. The CDR3 is 15 residues long. Germline V gene data show CDR1 as MNHEY and CDR2 as SVGAGI. CDR3 loop: CASSRTSGSYYEQYF. As DNA, the CDR3 is TGTGCCAGCAGTCGGACTAGCGGGAGTTATTACGAGCAGTACTTC.

This clonotype came up a few times. The chain links TRBV7-2 to TRBJ2-1; D may be TRBD1 or TRBD2 (6 bases each). The CDR3 runs 15 residues. V was pared by 3 bases and J by 3 bases, with 12 bases between. Per the germline V gene, CDR1 is SGHTA and CDR2 is FQGNSA. The chain's CDR3 is CASSLGGSHYNEQFF. CDR3 DNA: TGTGCCAGCAGCTTGGGGGGCAGCCACTACAATGAGCAGTTCTTC.